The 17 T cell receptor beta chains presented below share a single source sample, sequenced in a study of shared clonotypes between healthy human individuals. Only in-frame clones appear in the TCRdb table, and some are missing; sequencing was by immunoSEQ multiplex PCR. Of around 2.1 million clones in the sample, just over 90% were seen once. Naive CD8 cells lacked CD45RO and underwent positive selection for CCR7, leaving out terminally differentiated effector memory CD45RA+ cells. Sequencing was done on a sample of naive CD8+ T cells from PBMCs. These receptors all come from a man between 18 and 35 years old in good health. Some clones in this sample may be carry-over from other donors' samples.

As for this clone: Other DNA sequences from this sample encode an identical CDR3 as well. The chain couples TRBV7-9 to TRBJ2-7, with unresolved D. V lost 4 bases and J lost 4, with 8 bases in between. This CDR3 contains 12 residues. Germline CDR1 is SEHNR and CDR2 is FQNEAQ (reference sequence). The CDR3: CASSSQPYEQYF. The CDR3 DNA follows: TGTGCCAGCAGCTCGCAACCTTACGAGCAGTACTTC. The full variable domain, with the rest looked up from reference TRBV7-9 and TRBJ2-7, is DTGVSQNPRHKITKRGQNVTFRCDPISEHNRLYWYRQTLGQGPEFLTYFQNEAQLEKSRLLSDRFSAERPKGSFSTLEIQRTEQGDSAMYLCASSSQPYEQYFGPGTRLTVT.

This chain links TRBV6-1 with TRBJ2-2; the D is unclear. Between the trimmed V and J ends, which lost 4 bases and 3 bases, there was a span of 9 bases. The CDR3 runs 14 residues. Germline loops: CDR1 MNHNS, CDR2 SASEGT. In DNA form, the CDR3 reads TGTGCCAGCAGTGCGCCGCCGTACACCGGGGAGCTGTTTTTT. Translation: CASSAPPYTGELFF.

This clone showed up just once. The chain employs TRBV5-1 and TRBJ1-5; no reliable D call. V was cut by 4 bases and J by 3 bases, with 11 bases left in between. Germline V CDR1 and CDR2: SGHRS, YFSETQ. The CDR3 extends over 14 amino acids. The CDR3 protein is CASSPGTVNQPQHF. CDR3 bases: TGCGCCAGCAGCCCCGGAACGGTCAATCAGCCCCAGCATTTT.

Here the CDR3 reads CAISDQGQGLNGYTF. In DNA, the CDR3 is TGTGCCATCAGTGATCAGGGACAGGGGTTGAATGGCTACACCTTC. The V call is TRBV10-3, the J call TRBJ1-2; TRBD1 agrees at 10 bases. V lost 3 bases and J lost 6; bases outside the gene matches: 7. CDR1 is ENHRY and CDR2 is SYGVKD in the germline V gene. This CDR3 comprises 15 residues.

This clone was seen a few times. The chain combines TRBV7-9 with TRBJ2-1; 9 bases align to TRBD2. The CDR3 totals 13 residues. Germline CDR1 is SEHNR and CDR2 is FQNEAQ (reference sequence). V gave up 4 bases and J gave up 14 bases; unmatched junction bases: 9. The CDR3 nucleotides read TGTGCCAGCAGCTCGGGACTAGCAATGAGGGAGTTCTTC. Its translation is CASSSGLAMREFF.

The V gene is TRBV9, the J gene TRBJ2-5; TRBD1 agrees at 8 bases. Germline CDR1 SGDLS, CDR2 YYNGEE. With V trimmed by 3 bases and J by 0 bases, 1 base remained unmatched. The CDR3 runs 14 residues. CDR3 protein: CASSGTGYQETQYF. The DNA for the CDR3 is TGTGCCAGCAGCGGGACAGGGTACCAAGAGACCCAGTACTTC.

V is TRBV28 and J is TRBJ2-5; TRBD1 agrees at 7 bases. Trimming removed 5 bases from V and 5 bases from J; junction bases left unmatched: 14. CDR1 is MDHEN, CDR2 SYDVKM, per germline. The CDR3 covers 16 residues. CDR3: CASSPTDLQGSETQYF. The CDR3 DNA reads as TGTGCCAGCAGTCCAACAGACCTACAGGGGAGTGAGACCCAGTACTTC.

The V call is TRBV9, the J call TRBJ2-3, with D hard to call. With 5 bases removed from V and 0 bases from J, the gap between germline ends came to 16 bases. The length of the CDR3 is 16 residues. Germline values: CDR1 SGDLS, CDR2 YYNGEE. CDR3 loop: CASRGGPGSSTDTQYF. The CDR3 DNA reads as TGTGCCAGCAGGGGTGGGCCAGGAAGCAGCACAGATACGCAGTATTTT.

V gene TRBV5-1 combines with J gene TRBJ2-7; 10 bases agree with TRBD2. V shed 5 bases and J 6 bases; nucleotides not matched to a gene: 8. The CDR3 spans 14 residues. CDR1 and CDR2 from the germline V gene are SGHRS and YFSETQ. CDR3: CASSKTSGWGEQYF. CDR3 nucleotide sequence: TGCGCCAGCAGTAAGACTAGCGGGTGGGGCGAGCAGTACTTC.

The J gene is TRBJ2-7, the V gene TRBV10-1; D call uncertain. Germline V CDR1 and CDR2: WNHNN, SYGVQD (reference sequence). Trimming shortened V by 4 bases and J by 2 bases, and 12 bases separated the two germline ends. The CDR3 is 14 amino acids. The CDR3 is CASSAFGDPYEQYF. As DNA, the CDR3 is TGCGCCAGCAGTGCTTTTGGGGATCCCTACGAGCAGTACTTC.

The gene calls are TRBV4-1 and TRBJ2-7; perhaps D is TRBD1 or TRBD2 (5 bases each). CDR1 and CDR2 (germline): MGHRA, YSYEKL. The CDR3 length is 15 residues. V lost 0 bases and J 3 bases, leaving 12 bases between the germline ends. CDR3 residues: CASSQDDGALYEQYF. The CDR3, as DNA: TGCGCCAGCAGCCAAGACGACGGGGCGCTCTACGAGCAGTACTTC.

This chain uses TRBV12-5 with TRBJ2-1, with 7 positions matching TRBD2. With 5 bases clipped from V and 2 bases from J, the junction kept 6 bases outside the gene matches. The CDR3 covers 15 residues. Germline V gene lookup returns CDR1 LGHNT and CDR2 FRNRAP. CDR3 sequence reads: CASGTSGTPYNEQFF. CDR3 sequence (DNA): TGTGCTAGTGGTACGAGCGGGACCCCCTACAATGAGCAGTTCTTC.

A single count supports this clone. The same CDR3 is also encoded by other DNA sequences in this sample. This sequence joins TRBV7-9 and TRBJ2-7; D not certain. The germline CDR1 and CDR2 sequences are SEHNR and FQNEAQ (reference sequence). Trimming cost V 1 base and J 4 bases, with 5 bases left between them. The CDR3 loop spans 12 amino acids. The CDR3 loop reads CASSLGRYEQYF. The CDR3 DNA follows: TGTGCCAGCAGCTTAGGGCGGTACGAGCAGTACTTC.

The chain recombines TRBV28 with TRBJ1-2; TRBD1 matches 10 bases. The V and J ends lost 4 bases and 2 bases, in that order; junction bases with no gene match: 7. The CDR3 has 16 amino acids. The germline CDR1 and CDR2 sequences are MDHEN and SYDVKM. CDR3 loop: CASSSRDRGMNYGYTF. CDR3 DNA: TGTGCCAGCAGTTCCCGGGACAGGGGTATGAACTATGGCTACACCTTC.

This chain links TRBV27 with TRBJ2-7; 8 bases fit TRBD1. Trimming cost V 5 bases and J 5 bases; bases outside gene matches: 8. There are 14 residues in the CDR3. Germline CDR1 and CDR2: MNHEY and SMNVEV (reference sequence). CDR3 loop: CASSPRQGSHEQYF. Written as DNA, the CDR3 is TGTGCCAGCAGTCCCAGACAGGGGAGCCACGAGCAGTACTTC.

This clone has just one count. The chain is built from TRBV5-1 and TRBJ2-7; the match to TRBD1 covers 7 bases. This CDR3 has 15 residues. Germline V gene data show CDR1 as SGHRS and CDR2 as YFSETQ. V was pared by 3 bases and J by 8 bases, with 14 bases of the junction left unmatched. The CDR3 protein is CASSSNRDSSIKQYF. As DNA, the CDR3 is TGCGCCAGCAGCTCTAATCGGGACAGTTCGATCAAGCAGTACTTC.

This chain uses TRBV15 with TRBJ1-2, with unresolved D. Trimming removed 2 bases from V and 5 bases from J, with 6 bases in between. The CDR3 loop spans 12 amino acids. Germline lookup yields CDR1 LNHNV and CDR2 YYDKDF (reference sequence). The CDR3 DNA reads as TGTGCCACCAGCAGATACGAATATGGCTACACCTTC. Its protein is CATSRYEYGYTF.